This T cell receptor (beta chain) was observed in a study of blood T cell repertoires in COVID-19. Repertoires were generated with immunoSEQ multiplex PCR, while TCRdb's copy carries only in-frame clones and drops some. Of some 350,000 clones in the sample, around 87% were seen once. The CDR3 extends over 15 amino acids. Germline CDR1 is LNHDA and CDR2 is SQIVND (reference sequence). Trimming removed 1 base at V and 1 base at J, with 10 bases between. The V and J genes are TRBV19 and TRBJ1-1; tentative D call: TRBD1 (5 bases). Input material: peripheral blood. This clonotype was sampled from a woman aged 45-65 years with COVID-19, enrolled during active disease. The CDR3 bases are TGTGCCAGTAGTATAGGGGGGGTTTCGAACACTGAAGCTTTCTTT. As protein: CASSIGGVSNTEAFF.